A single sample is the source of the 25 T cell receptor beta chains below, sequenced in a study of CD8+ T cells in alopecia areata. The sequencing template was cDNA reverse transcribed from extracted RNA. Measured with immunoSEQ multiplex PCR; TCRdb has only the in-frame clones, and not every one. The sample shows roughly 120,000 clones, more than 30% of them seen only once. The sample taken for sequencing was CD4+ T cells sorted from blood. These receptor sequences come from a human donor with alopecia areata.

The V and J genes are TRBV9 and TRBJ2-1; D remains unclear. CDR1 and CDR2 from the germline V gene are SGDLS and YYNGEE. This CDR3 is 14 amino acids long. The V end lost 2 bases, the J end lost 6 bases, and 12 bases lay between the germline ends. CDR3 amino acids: CASSVAYPGNEQFF. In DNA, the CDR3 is TGTGCCAGCAGCGTGGCGTATCCGGGCAATGAGCAGTTCTTC.

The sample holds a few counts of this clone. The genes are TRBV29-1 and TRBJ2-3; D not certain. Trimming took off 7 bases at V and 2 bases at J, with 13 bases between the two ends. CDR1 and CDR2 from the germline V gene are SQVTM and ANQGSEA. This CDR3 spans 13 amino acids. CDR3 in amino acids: CSGYSFYTDTQYF. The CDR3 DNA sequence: TGCAGCGGTTACAGCTTTTACACAGATACGCAGTATTTT.

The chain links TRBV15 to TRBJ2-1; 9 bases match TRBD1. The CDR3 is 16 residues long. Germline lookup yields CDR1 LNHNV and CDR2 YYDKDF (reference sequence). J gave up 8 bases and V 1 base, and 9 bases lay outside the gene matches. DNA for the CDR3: TGTGCCACCAGCAGAGGACCGGGACAGGGATATTATGAGCAGTTCTTC. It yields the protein CATSRGPGQGYYEQFF.

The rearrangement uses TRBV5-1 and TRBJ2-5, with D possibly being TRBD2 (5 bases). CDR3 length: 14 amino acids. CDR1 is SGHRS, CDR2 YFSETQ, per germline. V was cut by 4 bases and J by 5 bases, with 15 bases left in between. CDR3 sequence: CASSLLGGVETQYF. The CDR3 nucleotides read TGCGCCAGCAGCCTCCTCGGAGGCGTGGAGACCCAGTACTTC.

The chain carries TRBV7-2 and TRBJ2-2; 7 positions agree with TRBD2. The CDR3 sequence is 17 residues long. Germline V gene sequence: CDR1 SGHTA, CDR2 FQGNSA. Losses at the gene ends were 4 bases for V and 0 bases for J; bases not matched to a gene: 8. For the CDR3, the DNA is TGTGCCAGCAGCTCCCTGCGGGGGAGGGCGAACACCGGGGAGCTGTTTTTT. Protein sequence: CASSSLRGRANTGELFF.

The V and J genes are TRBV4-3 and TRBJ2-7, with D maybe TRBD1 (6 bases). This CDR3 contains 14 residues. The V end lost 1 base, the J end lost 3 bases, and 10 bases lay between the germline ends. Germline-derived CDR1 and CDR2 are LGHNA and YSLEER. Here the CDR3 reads CASSQAGDIYEQYF. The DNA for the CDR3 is TGCGCCAGCAGCCAAGCAGGGGATATCTACGAGCAGTACTTC.

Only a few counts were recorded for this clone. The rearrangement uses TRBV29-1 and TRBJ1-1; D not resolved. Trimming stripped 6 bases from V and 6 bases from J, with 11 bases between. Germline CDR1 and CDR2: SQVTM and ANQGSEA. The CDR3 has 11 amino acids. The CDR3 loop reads CSVRREAEAFF. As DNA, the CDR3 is TGCAGCGTGAGGAGGGAAGCTGAAGCTTTCTTT. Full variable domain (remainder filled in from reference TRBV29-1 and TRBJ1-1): SAVISQKPSRDICQRGTSLTIQCQVDSQVTMMFWYRQQPGQSLTLIATANQGSEATYESGFVIDKFPISRPNLTFSTLTVSNMSPEDSSIYLCSVRREAEAFFGQGTRLTVV.

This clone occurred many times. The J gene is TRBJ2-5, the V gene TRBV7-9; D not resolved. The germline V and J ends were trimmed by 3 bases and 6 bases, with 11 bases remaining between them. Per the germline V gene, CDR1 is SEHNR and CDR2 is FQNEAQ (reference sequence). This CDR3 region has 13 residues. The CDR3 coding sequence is TGTGCCAGCAGCTTGCCCCCACATCAGACCCAGTACTTC. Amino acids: CASSLPPHQTQYF.

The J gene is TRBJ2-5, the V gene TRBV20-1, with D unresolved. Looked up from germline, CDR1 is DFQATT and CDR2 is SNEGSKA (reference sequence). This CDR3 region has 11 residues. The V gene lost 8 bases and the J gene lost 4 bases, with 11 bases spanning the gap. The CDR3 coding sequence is TGCAGTACCGTCAAGGGAGAGACCCAGTACTTC. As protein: CSTVKGETQYF.

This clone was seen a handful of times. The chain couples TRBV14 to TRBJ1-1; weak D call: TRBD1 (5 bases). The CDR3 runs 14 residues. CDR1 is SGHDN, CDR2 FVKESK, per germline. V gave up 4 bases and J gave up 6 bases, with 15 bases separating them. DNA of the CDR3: TGTGCCAGCAGCCCCCAGGTGAGGGGATCTGAAGCTTTCTTT. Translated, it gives CASSPQVRGSEAFF.

DNA for the CDR3: TGTGCCTGGAGGAACAGGGGCTCGTATGGCTACACCTTC. Amino acid sequence: CAWRNRGSYGYTF. The rearrangement uses TRBV30 and TRBJ1-2; 7 bases are a match to TRBD1. V lost 3 bases, J lost 5 bases, and 6 bases stayed unmatched. The length of the CDR3 is 13 residues. In germline, CDR1 is GTSNPN, CDR2 SVGIG (reference sequence). Supplemented by reference TRBV30 and TRBJ1-2, the full variable domain reads SQTIHQWPATLVQPVGSPLSLECTVEGTSNPNLYWYRQAAGRGLQLLFYSVGIGQISSEVPQNLSASRPQDRQFILSSKKLLLSDSGFYLCAWRNRGSYGYTFGSGTRLTVV.

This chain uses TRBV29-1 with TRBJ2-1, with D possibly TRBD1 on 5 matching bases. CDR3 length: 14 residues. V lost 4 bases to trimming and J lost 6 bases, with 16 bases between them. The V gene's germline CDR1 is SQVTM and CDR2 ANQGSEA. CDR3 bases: TGCAGCGTTGCTCGGCAGGGTAGAGGCAATGAGCAGTTCTTC. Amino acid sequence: CSVARQGRGNEQFF.

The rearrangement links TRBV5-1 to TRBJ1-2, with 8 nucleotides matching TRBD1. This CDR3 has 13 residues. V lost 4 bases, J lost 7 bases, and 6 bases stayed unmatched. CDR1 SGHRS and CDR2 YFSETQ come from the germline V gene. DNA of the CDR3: TGCGCCAGCAGCAGGACAGGGAATGGTGGCTACACCTTC. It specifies CASSRTGNGGYTF.

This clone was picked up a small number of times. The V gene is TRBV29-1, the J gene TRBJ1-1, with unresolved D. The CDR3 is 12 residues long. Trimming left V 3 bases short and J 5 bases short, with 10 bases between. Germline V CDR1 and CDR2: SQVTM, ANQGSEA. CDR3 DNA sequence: TGCAGCGTTGACCTACGTGGGACTGAAGCTTTCTTT. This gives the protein CSVDLRGTEAFF.

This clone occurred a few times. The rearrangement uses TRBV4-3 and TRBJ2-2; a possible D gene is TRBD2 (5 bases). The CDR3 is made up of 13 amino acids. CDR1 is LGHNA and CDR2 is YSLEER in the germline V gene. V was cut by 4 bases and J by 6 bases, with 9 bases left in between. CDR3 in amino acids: CASSLWTAGELFF. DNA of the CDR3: TGCGCCAGCAGCCTTTGGACTGCCGGGGAGCTGTTTTTT.

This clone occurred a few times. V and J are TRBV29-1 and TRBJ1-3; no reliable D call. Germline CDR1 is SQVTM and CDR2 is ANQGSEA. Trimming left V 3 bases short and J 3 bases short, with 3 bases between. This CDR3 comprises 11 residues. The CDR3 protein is CSVDLGNTIYF. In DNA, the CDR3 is TGCAGCGTTGATCTTGGAAACACCATATATTTT.

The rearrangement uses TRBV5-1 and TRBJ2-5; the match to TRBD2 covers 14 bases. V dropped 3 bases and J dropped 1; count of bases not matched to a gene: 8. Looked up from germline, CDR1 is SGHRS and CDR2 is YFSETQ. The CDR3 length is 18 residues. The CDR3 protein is CASSSRTSGGPIQETQYF. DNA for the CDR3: TGCGCCAGCAGCTCCCGGACTAGCGGGGGGCCAATCCAAGAGACCCAGTACTTC.

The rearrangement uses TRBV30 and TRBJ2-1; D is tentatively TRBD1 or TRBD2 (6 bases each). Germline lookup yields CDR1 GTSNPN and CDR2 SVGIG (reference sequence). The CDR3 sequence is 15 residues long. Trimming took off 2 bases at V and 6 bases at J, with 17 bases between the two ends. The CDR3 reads CAWSTWGAISNEQFF. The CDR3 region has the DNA TGTGCCTGGAGTACCTGGGGGGCGATCTCCAATGAGCAGTTCTTC.

For the CDR3, the DNA is TGTGCCAGCCTCCCCCGACAGGAAGCCATCTCCTACGAGCAGTACTTC. Its protein product is CASLPRQEAISYEQYF. The chain employs TRBV21-1 and TRBJ2-7; no check of the table's D call, TRBD1, against the DNA was made. TRBV21-1 is noted as a pseudogene. CDR3 length: 16 residues.

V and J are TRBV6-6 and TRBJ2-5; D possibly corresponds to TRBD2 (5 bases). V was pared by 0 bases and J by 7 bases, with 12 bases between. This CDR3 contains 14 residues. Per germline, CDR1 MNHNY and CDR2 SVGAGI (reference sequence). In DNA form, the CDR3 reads TGTGCCAGCAGTTACTCCCATCCGGCGGGGACCCAGTACTTC. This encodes CASSYSHPAGTQYF.

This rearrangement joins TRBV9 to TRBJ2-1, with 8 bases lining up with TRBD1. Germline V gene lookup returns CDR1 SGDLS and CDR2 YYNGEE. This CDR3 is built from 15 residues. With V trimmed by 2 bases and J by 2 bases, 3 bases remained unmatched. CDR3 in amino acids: CASSVGTGTYNEQFF. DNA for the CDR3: TGTGCCAGCAGCGTCGGGACAGGTACCTACAATGAGCAGTTCTTC. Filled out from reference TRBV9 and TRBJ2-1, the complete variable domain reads DSGVTQTPKHLITATGQRVTLRCSPRSGDLSVYWYQQSLDQGLQFLIQYYNGEERAKGNILERFSAQQFPDLHSELNLSSLELGDSALYFCASSVGTGTYNEQFFGPGTRLTVL.

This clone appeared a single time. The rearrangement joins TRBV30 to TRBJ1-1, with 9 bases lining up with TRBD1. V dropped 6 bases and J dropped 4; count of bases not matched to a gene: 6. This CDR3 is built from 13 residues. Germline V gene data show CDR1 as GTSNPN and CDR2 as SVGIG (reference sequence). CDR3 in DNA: TGTGCCTGCCGAAAGACAGGGGGCACTGAAGCTTTCTTT. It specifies CACRKTGGTEAFF.

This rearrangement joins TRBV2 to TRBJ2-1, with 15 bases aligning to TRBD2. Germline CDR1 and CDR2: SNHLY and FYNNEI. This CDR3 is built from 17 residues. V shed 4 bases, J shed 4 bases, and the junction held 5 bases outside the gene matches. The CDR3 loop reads CASSGPGLAGGYNEQFF. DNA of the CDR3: TGTGCCAGCAGTGGTCCGGGACTAGCGGGGGGATACAATGAGCAGTTCTTC. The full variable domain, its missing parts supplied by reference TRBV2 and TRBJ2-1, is EPEVTQTPSHQVTQMGQEVILRCVPISNHLYFYWYRQILGQKVEFLVSFYNNEISEKSEIFDDQFSVERPDGSNFTLKIRSTKLEDSAMYFCASSGPGLAGGYNEQFFGPGTRLTVL.

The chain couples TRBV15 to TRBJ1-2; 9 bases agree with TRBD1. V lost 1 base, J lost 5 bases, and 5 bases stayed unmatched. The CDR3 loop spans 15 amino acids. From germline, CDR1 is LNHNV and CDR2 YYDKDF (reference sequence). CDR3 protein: CATSRGGDRAYGYTF. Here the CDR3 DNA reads TGTGCCACCAGCAGAGGAGGGGACAGGGCTTATGGCTACACCTTC.

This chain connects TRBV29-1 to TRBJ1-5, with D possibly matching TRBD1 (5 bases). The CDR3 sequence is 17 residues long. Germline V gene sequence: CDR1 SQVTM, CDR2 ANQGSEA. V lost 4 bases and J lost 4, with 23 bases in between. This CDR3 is CSVGVMGRVAWNQPQHF. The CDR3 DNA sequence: TGCAGCGTTGGGGTAATGGGCAGGGTGGCTTGGAATCAGCCCCAGCATTTT. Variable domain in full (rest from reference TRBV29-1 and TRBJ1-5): SAVISQKPSRDICQRGTSLTIQCQVDSQVTMMFWYRQQPGQSLTLIATANQGSEATYESGFVIDKFPISRPNLTFSTLTVSNMSPEDSSIYLCSVGVMGRVAWNQPQHFGDGTRLSIL.